The 10 T cell receptor beta chains reported below all come from one sample, sequenced in a study of blood T cell repertoires in COVID-19. Data came from immunoSEQ multiplex PCR; TCRdb stores just in-frame clones and leaves some out. Among over 250,000 clones listed, under 90% were seen once. Sequenced input: PBMCs or T cells enriched from blood (not recorded which). The receptors derive from an older woman who had recovered from COVID-19.

This chain joins TRBV6-5 and TRBJ1-2; D possibly corresponds to TRBD1 (6 bases). This CDR3 comprises 15 residues. Germline V CDR1 and CDR2: MNHEY, SVGAGI. Trimming pared 2 bases from V and 3 bases from J, leaving 13 bases between. CDR3 nucleotide sequence: TGTGCCAGCAGTTACGGGGGGGGGCTCCACTATGGCTACACCTTC. Its translation is CASSYGGGLHYGYTF.

V and J are TRBV28 and TRBJ1-5; tentative D call: TRBD1 (6 bases). Germline V CDR1 and CDR2: MDHEN, SYDVKM. This CDR3 contains 13 residues. Trimming took 8 bases from V and 7 from J, leaving 15 bases between them. The CDR3 is CASESGVGQPQHF. The CDR3 nucleotides read TGTGCCAGCGAATCAGGGGTGGGACAGCCCCAGCATTTT.

This clone was picked up one time. The V call is TRBV5-1, the J call TRBJ2-7; 14 bases align to TRBD2. The CDR3 runs to 16 residues. The germline CDR1 and CDR2 sequences are SGHRS and YFSETQ. The junction had 10 bases not matched to a gene; V was cut back by 8 bases and J by 3 bases. CDR3 sequence reads: CASVGTSGSGVYEQYF. DNA for the CDR3: TGCGCCAGTGTCGGGACTAGCGGGAGTGGGGTCTACGAGCAGTACTTC.

This chain uses TRBV7-9 with TRBJ1-5, with D possibly matching TRBD1 (5 bases). Germline V gene sequence: CDR1 SEHNR, CDR2 FQNEAQ (reference sequence). The V end lost 5 bases, the J end lost 4 bases, and 24 bases lay between the germline ends. There are 18 residues in the CDR3. The CDR3 sequence: CASSLISGRGVGNQPQHF. CDR3 nucleotide sequence: TGTGCCAGCAGCCTTATTAGTGGTAGGGGTGTGGGGAATCAGCCCCAGCATTTT.

The rearrangement joins TRBV14 to TRBJ1-1; 10 bases map to TRBD1. The V gene end was trimmed by 4 bases and the J gene end by 0 bases; junction bases not matched to a gene: 8. This CDR3 comprises 17 residues. The germline gives CDR1 SGHDN, CDR2 FVKESK. For the CDR3, the DNA is TGTGCCAGCAGCCGCTATGGACAGGGGGAAATGAACACTGAAGCTTTCTTT. Residues: CASSRYGQGEMNTEAFF.

This clone was detected once. The gene calls are TRBV5-5 and TRBJ2-5, with D tentatively TRBD1 (6 bases). The CDR3 spans 15 residues. Germline CDR1 SGHKS, CDR2 YYEKEE (reference sequence). The V end lost 4 bases, the J end lost 1 base, and 14 bases lay between the germline ends. The CDR3 region has the DNA TGTGCCAGCAGCGCGATGGGACACCTCCAAGAGACCCAGTACTTC. Translating it yields CASSAMGHLQETQYF.

This chain links TRBV5-4 with TRBJ2-7; no clear D gene. CDR3 length: 13 amino acids. The germline V and J ends were trimmed by 4 bases and 1 base, with 9 bases remaining between them. Germline values: CDR1 SGHNT, CDR2 YYREEE (reference sequence). The CDR3 here is CASSLDWSYEQYF. The CDR3 bases are TGTGCCAGCAGCCTCGACTGGTCCTACGAGCAGTACTTC.

The rearrangement uses TRBV28 and TRBJ1-5; 9 nucleotides align to TRBD1. The germline gives CDR1 MDHEN, CDR2 SYDVKM. J was trimmed by 4 bases and V by 5 bases; bases with no gene match: 9. CDR3 length: 16 amino acids. CDR3 nucleotide sequence: TGTGCCAGCAGTCACCAACAGGGGGCGCCGAATCAGCCCCAGCATTTT. Protein: CASSHQQGAPNQPQHF.

The chain uses TRBV24-1 and TRBJ2-3; D ambiguous. CDR1 KGHDR and CDR2 SFDVKD come from the germline V gene. This CDR3 contains 14 residues. Trimming cost V 3 bases and J 6 bases, with 12 bases left between them. CDR3 sequence reads: CATSDSFRGDTQYF. The CDR3 region has the DNA TGTGCCACCAGTGATAGTTTTAGAGGCGATACGCAGTATTTT.

CDR3 coding DNA: TGTGCCAGTAGCCATAATGTAGACCCCGTGGGCCAGCCCCAGCATTTT. It encodes CASSHNVDPVGQPQHF. The J gene is TRBJ1-5, the V gene TRBV19, with D uncertain. The germline V gene encodes CDR1 LNHDA and CDR2 SQIVND (reference sequence). Deletions cut 6 bases from V and 7 bases from J, with 22 bases between. The CDR3 totals 16 residues.